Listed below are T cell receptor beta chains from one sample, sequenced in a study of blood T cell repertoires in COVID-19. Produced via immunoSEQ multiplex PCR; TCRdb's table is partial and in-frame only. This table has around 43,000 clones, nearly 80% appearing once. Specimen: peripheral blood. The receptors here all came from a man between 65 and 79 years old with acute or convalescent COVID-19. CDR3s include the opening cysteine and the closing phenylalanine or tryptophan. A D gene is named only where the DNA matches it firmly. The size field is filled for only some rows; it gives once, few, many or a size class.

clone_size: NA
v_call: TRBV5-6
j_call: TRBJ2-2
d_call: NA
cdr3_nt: TGTGCCAGCAGCTTTGCGGATGCCGGGGAGCTGTTTTTT
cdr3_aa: CASSFADAGELFF

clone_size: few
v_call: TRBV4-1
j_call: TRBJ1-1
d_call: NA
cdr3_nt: TGCGCCAGCAGCCGTAAAGGGGACACTGAAGCTTTCTTT
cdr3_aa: CASSRKGDTEAFF

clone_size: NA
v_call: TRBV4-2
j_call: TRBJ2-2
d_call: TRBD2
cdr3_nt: TGTGCCAGCAGCCGGACGACTAGCGGGGGGGCCGGTGGGGAGCTGTTTTTT
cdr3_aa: CASSRTTSGGAGGELFF

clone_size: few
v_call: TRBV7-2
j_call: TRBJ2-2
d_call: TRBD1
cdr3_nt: TGTGCCAGCAGCTTAAGGCGGACAGGACTGACCGGGGAGCTGTTTTTT
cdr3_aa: CASSLRRTGLTGELFF

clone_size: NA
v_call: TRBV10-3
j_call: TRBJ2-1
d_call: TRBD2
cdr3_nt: TGTGCCATCAGTGAGTCTCCTAGCGGGGGGCCCTCCTACAATGAGCAGTTCTTC
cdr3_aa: CAISESPSGGPSYNEQFF

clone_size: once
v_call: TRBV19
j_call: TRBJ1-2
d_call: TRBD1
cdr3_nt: TGTGCCAGTAGGTTTCGGGACAGGGAAATCTATGGCTACACCTTC
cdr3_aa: CASRFRDREIYGYTF

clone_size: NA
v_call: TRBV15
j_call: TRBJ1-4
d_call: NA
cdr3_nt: TGTGCCACCCTCAACCGGGCCCGGAGGACTAATGAAAAACTGTTTTTT
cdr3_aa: CATLNRARRTNEKLFF

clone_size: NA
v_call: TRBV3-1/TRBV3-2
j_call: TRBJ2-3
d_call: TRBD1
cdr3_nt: TGTGCCAGCAGCCCAGACAGGGGCACAGATACGCAGTATTTT
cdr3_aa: CASSPDRGTDTQYF

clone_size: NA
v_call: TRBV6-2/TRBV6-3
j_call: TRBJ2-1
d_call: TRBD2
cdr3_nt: TGTGCCAGCAGTAGTTACAGCGGGGGGTCATACAATGAGCAGTTCTTC
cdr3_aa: CASSSYSGGSYNEQFF

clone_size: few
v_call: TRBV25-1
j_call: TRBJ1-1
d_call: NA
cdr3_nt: TGTGCCAGCAGTGAGGGGAGGGCGAACACTGAAGCTTTCTTT
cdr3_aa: CASSEGRANTEAFF

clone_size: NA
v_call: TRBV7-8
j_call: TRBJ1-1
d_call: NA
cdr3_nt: TGTGCCAGCAACTTAGGGGCCGTGAACACTGAAGCTTTCTTT
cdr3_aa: CASNLGAVNTEAFF

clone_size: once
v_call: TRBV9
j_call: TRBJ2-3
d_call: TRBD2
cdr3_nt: TGTGCCAGCAGCGCCATAGCGGGGGGGTTTGCAGATACGCAGTATTTT
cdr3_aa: CASSAIAGGFADTQYF

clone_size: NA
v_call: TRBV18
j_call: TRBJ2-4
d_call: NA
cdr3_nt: TGTGCCAGCTCACTTATACGGACAGCGGCCAAAAACATTCAGTACTTC
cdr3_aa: CASSLIRTAAKNIQYF

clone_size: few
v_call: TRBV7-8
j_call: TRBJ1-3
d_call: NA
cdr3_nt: TGTGCCAGCAGGTACACAGGGACTGGAAACACCATATATTTT
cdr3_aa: CASRYTGTGNTIYF

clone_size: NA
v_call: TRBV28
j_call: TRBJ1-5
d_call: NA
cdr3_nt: TGTGCCAGCAGTTCCCCGTCAGGGGAGGGTCAGCCCCAGCATTTT
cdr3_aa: CASSSPSGEGQPQHF

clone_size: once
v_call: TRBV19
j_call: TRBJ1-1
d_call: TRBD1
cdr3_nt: TGTGCCAGTAGTATCGTGGGCCAGGGGGCGACCAACCCTGAAGCTTTCTTT
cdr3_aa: CASSIVGQGATNPEAFF

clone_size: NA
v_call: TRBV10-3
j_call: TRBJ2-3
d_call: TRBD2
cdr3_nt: TGTGCCATCGGAGCGGGGGGGCCGACAGATACGCAGTATTTT
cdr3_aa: CAIGAGGPTDTQYF

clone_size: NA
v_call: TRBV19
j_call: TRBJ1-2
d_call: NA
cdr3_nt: TGTGCCAGCCGGCGGGAGTCCTCGGCTGGCTACACCTTC
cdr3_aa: CASRRESSAGYTF

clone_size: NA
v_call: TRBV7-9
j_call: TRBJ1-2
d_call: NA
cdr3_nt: TGTGCCAGCAGCTTAGATGGAGGGGGGGCGAATGGCTACACCTTC
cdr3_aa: CASSLDGGGANGYTF

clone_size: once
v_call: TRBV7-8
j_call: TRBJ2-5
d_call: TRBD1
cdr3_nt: TGTGCCAGCAGCTTACCACAGGGGGGAGAGACCCAGTACTTC
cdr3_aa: CASSLPQGGETQYF

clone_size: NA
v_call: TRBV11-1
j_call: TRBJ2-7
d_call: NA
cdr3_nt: TGTGCCAGCAGCTTCCGGCAGGGGTTATCCTACGAGCAGTACTTC
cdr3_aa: CASSFRQGLSYEQYF

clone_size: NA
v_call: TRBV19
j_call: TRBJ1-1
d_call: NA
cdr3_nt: TGTGCCAGTAGTAGGAGAACTGAAGCTTTCTTT
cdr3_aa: CASSRRTEAFF

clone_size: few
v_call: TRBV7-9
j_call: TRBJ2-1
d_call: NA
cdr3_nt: TGTGCCAGCACAAGATTCCGGGGCGGGATCAGCCACAATGAGCAGTTCTTC
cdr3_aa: CASTRFRGGISHNEQFF

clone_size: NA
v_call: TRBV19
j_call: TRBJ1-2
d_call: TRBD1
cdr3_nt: TGTGCCAGTCGTTTAGACAGGGGGTATGGCTACACCTTC
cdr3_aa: CASRLDRGYGYTF

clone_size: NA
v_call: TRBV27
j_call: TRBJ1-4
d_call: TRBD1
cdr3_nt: TGTGCCAGCAGAATGGGACAGGGGAGTGAAAAACTGTTTTTT
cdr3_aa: CASRMGQGSEKLFF

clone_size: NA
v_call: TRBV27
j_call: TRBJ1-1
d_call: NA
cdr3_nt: TGTGCCAGCAGTCCCCCCGGGGCTGAAGCTTTCTTT
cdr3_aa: CASSPPGAEAFF

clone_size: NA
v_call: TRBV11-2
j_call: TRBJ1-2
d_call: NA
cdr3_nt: TGTGCCAGCAGGGCTTCGGGATCTGAAATCTACACCTTC
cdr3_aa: CASRASGSEIYTF

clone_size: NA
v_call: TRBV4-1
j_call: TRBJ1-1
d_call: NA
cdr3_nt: TGCGCCAGCAGGTCCCAGGCATCCCGGGGATCCGGCACTGAAGCTTTCTTT
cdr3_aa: CASRSQASRGSGTEAFF

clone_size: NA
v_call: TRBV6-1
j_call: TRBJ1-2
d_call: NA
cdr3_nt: TGTGCCAGCAGTGATGGCAGGTACTATGGCTACACCTTC
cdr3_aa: CASSDGRYYGYTF

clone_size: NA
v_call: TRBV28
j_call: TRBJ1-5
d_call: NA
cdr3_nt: TGTGCCAGCACCCACAGGTTTTTGAAGAGCAATCAGCCCCAGCATTTT
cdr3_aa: CASTHRFLKSNQPQHF

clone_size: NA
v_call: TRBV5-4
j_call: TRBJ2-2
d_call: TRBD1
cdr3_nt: TGTGCCAGCAGCTGGACAGGGGTATCCGGGGAGCTGTTTTTT
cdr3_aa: CASSWTGVSGELFF

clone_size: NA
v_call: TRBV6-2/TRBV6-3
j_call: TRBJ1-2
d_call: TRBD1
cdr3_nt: TGTGCCAGCAGTCCGCCGGGACAGGGGAACTATGGCTACACCTTC
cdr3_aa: CASSPPGQGNYGYTF

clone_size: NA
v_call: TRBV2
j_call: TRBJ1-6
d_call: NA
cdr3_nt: TGTGCCAGCAGGGGAGGGGGACGTTCACCCCTCCACTTT
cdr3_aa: CASRGGGRSPLHF

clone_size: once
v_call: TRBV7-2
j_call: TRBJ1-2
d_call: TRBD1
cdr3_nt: TGTGCCAGCAGCCCCGGACAGGGGGCGGGTGGCTACACCTTC
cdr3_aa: CASSPGQGAGGYTF

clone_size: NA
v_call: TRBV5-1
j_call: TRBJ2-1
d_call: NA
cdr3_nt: TGCGCCAGCAGCCACGGGACAGAGCAGTTCTTC
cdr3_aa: CASSHGTEQFF

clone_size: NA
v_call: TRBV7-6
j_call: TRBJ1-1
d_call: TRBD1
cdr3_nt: TGTGCCAGCAGCCCCCCGTTTTGGGACAGGGGGCGGGCGAACACTGAAGCTTTCTTT
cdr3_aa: CASSPPFWDRGRANTEAFF

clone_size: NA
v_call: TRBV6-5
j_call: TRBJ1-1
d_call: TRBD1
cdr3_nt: TGTGCCAGCAGTTACTCGAGGACAGGGGCTGAAGCTTTCTTT
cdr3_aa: CASSYSRTGAEAFF

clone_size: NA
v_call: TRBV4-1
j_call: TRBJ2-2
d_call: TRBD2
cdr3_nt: TGCGCCAGCAGCCAAGGGCGGGGGGGGGTTTACACCGGGGAGCTGTTTTTT
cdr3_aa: CASSQGRGGVYTGELFF

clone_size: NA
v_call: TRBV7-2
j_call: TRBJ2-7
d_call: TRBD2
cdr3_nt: TGTGCCAGCAGCTCCGGGGGAGGGTTTGAGCAGTACTTC
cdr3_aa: CASSSGGGFEQYF